This TCR beta chain originates from a study of T cells expressing NK-cell markers. TCRdb reprocessed the 5' RACE reads, with one entry per CDR3 protein and no DNA. The table for this sample gives about 260,000 distinct CDR3 sequences. The CDR3 totals 15 residues. The germline V gene encodes CDR1 SGHTA and CDR2 FQGNSA. V usage is TRBV7-2 and J usage is TRBJ1-5. The sequenced sample was blood T cells: a sorted CD56 or NKG2C T cell subset, CD4+ or CD8+ T cells, or bulk PBMC T cells (not recorded which). This receptor was identified in a woman between 18 and 70 years old in good health. CDR3 protein: CASSPMQHSNQPQHF.